The rows below give T cell receptor beta chains drawn from one sample of a study of shared clonotypes between healthy human individuals. Using immunoSEQ multiplex PCR, the repertoire was profiled, and TCRdb retains in-frame clones only, with some absent. The data contain about 590,000 clones, roughly 95% of them singletons. Sequencing input: naive CD8+ T cells sorted from blood. The origin of the receptors is a woman in her twenties or thirties in good health. Both conserved end residues are part of each CDR3. The D gene is left open where the match is weak. Size values are once, few and many counts, or a class for expanded clones, and some rows have none.

CDR3: CASSSTGSSDTQYF
DNA: TGTGCCAGCAGCTCGACAGGGTCATCAGATACGCAGTATTTT
length: 14
D: TRBD1
V: TRBV7-3
size: .
J: TRBJ2-3

CDR3: CASSFSGPAYEQYF
DNA: TGTGCCAGCAGCTTCTCCGGGCCCGCGTACGAGCAGTACTTC
length: 14
D: .
V: TRBV7-2
size: .
J: TRBJ2-7

CDR3: CASRPLFEYREQYF
DNA: TGTGCCAGCAGGCCCTTATTCGAATATCGCGAGCAGTACTTC
length: 14
D: .
V: TRBV6-6
size: .
J: TRBJ2-7

CDR3: CASSDTASSYEQYF
DNA: TGTGCCAGCAGCGACACGGCGAGCTCCTACGAGCAGTACTTC
length: 14
D: .
V: TRBV5-6
size: .
J: TRBJ2-7

CDR3: CASSPRGRGDTGGYTF
DNA: TGTGCCAGCTCACCGCGTGGCAGGGGAGATACGGGAGGCTACACCTTC
length: 16
D: .
V: TRBV18
size: .
J: TRBJ1-2

CDR3: CASSVGAWGGNVLTF
DNA: TGTGCCAGCAGCGTTGGGGCGTGGGGTGGCAACGTCCTGACTTTC
length: 15
D: .
V: TRBV5-4
size: .
J: TRBJ2-6

CDR3: CASSWMDSSEQYF
DNA: TGTGCCAGCAGCTGGATGGACTCATCCGAGCAGTACTTC
length: 13
D: .
V: TRBV7-6
size: .
J: TRBJ2-7

CDR3: CASSPTTYEQYF
DNA: TGTGCCAGCAGCCCAACGACCTACGAGCAGTACTTC
length: 12
D: .
V: TRBV6-6
size: .
J: TRBJ2-7

CDR3: CASSLRDSNQPQHF
DNA: TGTGCCAGCAGTTTGCGGGACAGTAATCAGCCCCAGCATTTT
length: 14
D: TRBD1
V: TRBV27
size: .
J: TRBJ1-5

CDR3: CASSQTDRGEYGYTF
DNA: TGTGCCAGCAGCCAAACCGACAGGGGAGAATATGGCTACACCTTC
length: 15
D: TRBD1
V: TRBV14
size: .
J: TRBJ1-2

CDR3: CASSLSIKRVTYEQYF
DNA: TGTGCCAGCAGTTTATCGATCAAAAGGGTAACCTACGAGCAGTACTTC
length: 16
D: .
V: TRBV27
size: .
J: TRBJ2-7

CDR3: CASSPAPSTGYTF
DNA: TGTGCCAGCAGCCCCGCCCCGTCAACGGGCTACACCTTC
length: 13
D: .
V: TRBV9
size: .
J: TRBJ1-2

CDR3: CAWSPRGAGLHTDTQYF
DNA: TGTGCCTGGAGTCCGCGGGGAGCGGGGCTACACACAGATACGCAGTATTTT
length: 17
D: TRBD2
V: TRBV30
size: .
J: TRBJ2-3

CDR3: CASSPPGRGPYEQYF
DNA: TGTGCCAGCAGTCCCCCGGGCAGGGGGCCCTACGAGCAGTACTTC
length: 15
D: TRBD1
V: TRBV28
size: .
J: TRBJ2-7

CDR3: CASSLGGGGELFF
DNA: TGTGCCAGCAGCTTAGGAGGCGGCGGGGAGCTGTTTTTT
length: 13
D: .
V: TRBV11-3
size: .
J: TRBJ2-2

CDR3: CASTHPPLALNTEAFF
DNA: TGTGCCAGCACTCACCCACCCCTAGCTCTGAACACTGAAGCTTTCTTT
length: 16
D: .
V: TRBV27
size: .
J: TRBJ1-1

CDR3: CASSQSGTSGLEQYF
DNA: TGTGCCAGCAGCCAATCCGGGACTAGCGGGCTCGAGCAGTACTTC
length: 15
D: TRBD2
V: TRBV4-2
size: .
J: TRBJ2-7

CDR3: CASSLRVDGQPQHF
DNA: TGTGCCAGCAGTTTAAGGGTGGACGGCCAGCCCCAGCATTTT
length: 14
D: .
V: TRBV28
size: .
J: TRBJ1-5

CDR3: CAISESIRDHWTDTQYF
DNA: TGTGCCATCAGTGAGTCCATCCGGGACCACTGGACAGATACGCAGTATTTT
length: 17
D: .
V: TRBV10-3
size: .
J: TRBJ2-3

CDR3: CASSLIGGNTGELFF
DNA: TGTGCCAGCAGCTTAATTGGGGGGAACACCGGGGAGCTGTTTTTT
length: 15
D: .
V: TRBV7-9
size: .
J: TRBJ2-2

CDR3: CASSQGGGTGYEQYF
DNA: TGCGCCAGCAGCCAAGGTGGCGGGACAGGGTACGAGCAGTACTTC
length: 15
D: TRBD1
V: TRBV4-1
size: .
J: TRBJ2-7

CDR3: CASSLYRGGNEQFF
DNA: TGCGCCAGCAGCCTATACAGGGGAGGGAATGAGCAGTTCTTC
length: 14
D: .
V: TRBV4-1
size: .
J: TRBJ2-1

CDR3: CASSFAGETQYF
DNA: TGTGCCAGCAGCTTCGCAGGGGAGACCCAGTACTTC
length: 12
D: .
V: TRBV11-2
size: .
J: TRBJ2-5

CDR3: CASSGGGVRPYEQYF
DNA: TGCGCCAGCAGTGGGGGTGGGGTGAGGCCCTACGAGCAGTACTTC
length: 15
D: .
V: TRBV10-2
size: .
J: TRBJ2-7

CDR3: CASSQEGQGLNIQYF
DNA: TGCGCCAGCAGCCAAGAAGGCCAGGGATTGAACATTCAGTACTTC
length: 15
D: .
V: TRBV4-1
size: .
J: TRBJ2-4

CDR3: CASSFVLWQGNSYEQYF
DNA: TGTGCCAGCAGTTTCGTCCTATGGCAGGGAAATTCCTACGAGCAGTACTTC
length: 17
D: .
V: TRBV28
size: once
J: TRBJ2-7

CDR3: CASSSGSSYEQYF
DNA: TGTGCCAGCAGCTCAGGAAGCTCCTACGAGCAGTACTTC
length: 13
D: .
V: TRBV5-6
size: .
J: TRBJ2-7

CDR3: CAAELAGQETQYF
DNA: TGTGCCGCGGAACTAGCGGGACAAGAGACCCAGTACTTC
length: 13
D: TRBD2
V: TRBV28
size: .
J: TRBJ2-5

CDR3: CASSFTGTSGRAGTDTQYF
DNA: TGTGCCAGCAGTTTCACCGGGACTAGCGGGAGGGCCGGCACAGATACGCAGTATTTT
length: 19
D: TRBD2
V: TRBV27
size: .
J: TRBJ2-3

CDR3: CASSPPPSSKYEQYF
DNA: TGTGCCAGCAGCCCCCCCCCGAGCTCGAAATACGAGCAGTACTTC
length: 15
D: .
V: TRBV21-1
size: .
J: TRBJ2-7

CDR3: CASSEDRFSGIVNEQFF
DNA: TGTGCCAGCAGTGAAGATCGATTTAGCGGGATAGTAAATGAGCAGTTCTTC
length: 17
D: TRBD2
V: TRBV6-1
size: .
J: TRBJ2-1

CDR3: CASSQGRANQPQHF
DNA: TGTGCCAGCAGCCAAGGACGGGCAAATCAGCCCCAGCATTTT
length: 14
D: .
V: TRBV14
size: .
J: TRBJ1-5

CDR3: CASSVDGTATYEQYF
DNA: TGTGCCAGCAGCGTAGATGGGACCGCGACCTACGAGCAGTACTTC
length: 15
D: .
V: TRBV9
size: .
J: TRBJ2-7

CDR3: CASSNLAGGPDTQYF
DNA: TGTGCCAGCAGTAACCTAGCGGGAGGGCCAGATACGCAGTATTTT
length: 15
D: TRBD2
V: TRBV28
size: .
J: TRBJ2-3

CDR3: CASSLSGTQGARRNTEAFF
DNA: TGTGCCAGCAGTTTATCGGGTACACAGGGGGCGCGTCGGAACACTGAAGCTTTCTTT
length: 19
D: TRBD1
V: TRBV27
size: .
J: TRBJ1-1

CDR3: CASSPDPVRRRPDQEEDYEQYF
DNA: TGTGCCAGCAGTCCCGACCCCGTTCGACGGCGACCTGACCAAGAGGAGGACTACGAGCAGTACTTC
length: 22
D: .
V: TRBV28
size: .
J: TRBJ2-7

CDR3: CASTREEAFF
DNA: TGTGCCAGCACAAGGGAGGAAGCTTTCTTT
length: 10
D: .
V: TRBV2
size: .
J: TRBJ1-1

CDR3: CASSESLAGENGEQFF
DNA: TGTGCCAGCAGTGAGTCGCTAGCGGGAGAAAACGGTGAGCAGTTCTTC
length: 16
D: TRBD2
V: TRBV6-1
size: .
J: TRBJ2-1

CDR3: CASSLEGTEAFF
DNA: TGTGCCAGCAGCCTAGAGGGCACTGAAGCTTTCTTT
length: 12
D: .
V: TRBV9
size: few
J: TRBJ1-1

CDR3: CASTRGVDWFF
DNA: TGTGCCAGCACCAGGGGAGTCGATTGGTTCTTC
length: 11
D: .
V: TRBV28
size: .
J: TRBJ2-1

CDR3: CASSTTLAGLYNEQFF
DNA: TGTGCCAGCAGCACCACCTTAGCGGGCCTCTACAATGAGCAGTTCTTC
length: 16
D: TRBD2
V: TRBV5-5
size: .
J: TRBJ2-1

CDR3: CASSLFLSIYSEQYF
DNA: TGTGCCAGCAGCTTGTTCCTATCAATCTACTCCGAGCAGTACTTC
length: 15
D: .
V: TRBV5-6
size: .
J: TRBJ2-7

CDR3: CASSLSSGEYQETQYF
DNA: TGTGCCAGCAGTTTATCTAGCGGAGAGTACCAAGAGACCCAGTACTTC
length: 16
D: .
V: TRBV27
size: once
J: TRBJ2-5

CDR3: CASSDGTETYEQYF
DNA: TGTGCCAGCAGTGATGGGACGGAGACCTACGAGCAGTACTTC
length: 14
D: .
V: TRBV2
size: .
J: TRBJ2-7